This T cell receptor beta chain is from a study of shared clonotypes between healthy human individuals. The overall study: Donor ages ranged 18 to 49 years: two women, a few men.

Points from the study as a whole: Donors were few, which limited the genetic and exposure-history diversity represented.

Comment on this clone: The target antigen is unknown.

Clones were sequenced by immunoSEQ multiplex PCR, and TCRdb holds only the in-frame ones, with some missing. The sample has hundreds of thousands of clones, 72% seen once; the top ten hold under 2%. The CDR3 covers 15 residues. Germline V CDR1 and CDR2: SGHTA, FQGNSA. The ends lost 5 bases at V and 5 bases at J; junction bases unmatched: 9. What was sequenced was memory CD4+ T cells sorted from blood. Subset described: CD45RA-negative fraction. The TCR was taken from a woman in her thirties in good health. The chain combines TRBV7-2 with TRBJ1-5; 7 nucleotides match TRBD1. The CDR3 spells CASSPQTGTDQPQHF. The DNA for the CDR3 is TGTGCCAGCAGCCCGCAGACAGGGACCGATCAGCCCCAGCATTTT.